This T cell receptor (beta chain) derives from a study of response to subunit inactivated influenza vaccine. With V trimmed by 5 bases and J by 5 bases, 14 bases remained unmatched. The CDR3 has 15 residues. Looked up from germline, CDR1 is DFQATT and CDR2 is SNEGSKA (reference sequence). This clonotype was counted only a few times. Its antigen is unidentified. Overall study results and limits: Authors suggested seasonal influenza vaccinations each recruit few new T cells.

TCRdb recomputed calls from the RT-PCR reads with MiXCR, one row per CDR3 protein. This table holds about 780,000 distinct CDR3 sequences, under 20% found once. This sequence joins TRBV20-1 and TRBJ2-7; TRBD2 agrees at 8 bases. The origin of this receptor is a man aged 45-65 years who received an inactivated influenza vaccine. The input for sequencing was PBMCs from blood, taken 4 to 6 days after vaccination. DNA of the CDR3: TGCAGTGCTCCGCTAAGCGGGAGTTCCATCGACGAGCAGTACTTC. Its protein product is CSAPLSGSSIDEQYF.